A selection of T cell receptor beta chains follows, all from one sample in a study of blood T cell repertoires in COVID-19. Using immunoSEQ multiplex PCR, the repertoire was profiled, and TCRdb retains in-frame clones only, with some absent. The sample has approximately 100,000 clones, around nine tenths seen once; the top ten hold about 9.3%. Sequencing input: peripheral blood. The receptors originated from a man aged 50 or older with acute or convalescent COVID-19. Both conserved end residues are part of each CDR3. The D gene is left open where the match is weak. Clone size, where shown, is once, few, many, or a class for clones that have expanded.

cdr3_aa: CASSARDRVANEKLFF
cdr3_nt: TGTGCCAGCAGTGCACGAGACAGGGTAGCTAATGAAAAACTGTTTTTT
j_call: TRBJ1-4
clone_size: -
d_call: TRBD1
v_call: TRBV6-1

cdr3_aa: CASSQEGPKTGPHF
cdr3_nt: TGTGCCAGCAGCCAAGAGGGACCGAAGACAGGGCCGCACTTC
j_call: TRBJ2-7
clone_size: -
d_call: TRBD1
v_call: TRBV3-1/TRBV3-2

cdr3_aa: CASSFSGTQEYF
cdr3_nt: TGTGCCAGCAGTTTTTCCGGGACACAGGAGTATTTT
j_call: TRBJ2-3
clone_size: -
d_call: -
v_call: TRBV27

cdr3_aa: CASSIRSLEREGYNEQFF
cdr3_nt: TGTGCCAGTAGTATAAGGAGTCTGGAGCGGGAAGGCTACAATGAGCAGTTCTTC
j_call: TRBJ2-1
clone_size: once
d_call: TRBD2
v_call: TRBV19

cdr3_aa: CASSRGGSETQYF
cdr3_nt: TGTGCCAGCAGCCGAGGGGGTTCTGAGACCCAGTACTTC
j_call: TRBJ2-5
clone_size: -
d_call: -
v_call: TRBV11-2

cdr3_aa: CASSLLAGDFNEQFF
cdr3_nt: TGTGCCAGCTCCCTACTAGCGGGAGATTTCAATGAGCAGTTCTTC
j_call: TRBJ2-1
clone_size: -
d_call: TRBD2
v_call: TRBV18

cdr3_aa: CASSPRTGDTEAFF
cdr3_nt: TGTGCCAGCTCACCAAGGACAGGGGACACTGAAGCTTTCTTT
j_call: TRBJ1-1
clone_size: -
d_call: TRBD1
v_call: TRBV18

cdr3_aa: CASSPTTGNGELFF
cdr3_nt: TGCGCCAGCAGCCCTACGACAGGGAACGGGGAGCTGTTTTTT
j_call: TRBJ2-2
clone_size: -
d_call: TRBD1
v_call: TRBV5-1

cdr3_aa: CASSKGGTGNGNTIYF
cdr3_nt: TGTGCCAGCAGCAAAGGCGGGACAGGTAATGGAAACACCATATATTTT
j_call: TRBJ1-3
clone_size: -
d_call: -
v_call: TRBV21-1

cdr3_aa: CASSLGGQEYNEQFF
cdr3_nt: TGCGCCAGCAGCCTTGGCGGACAGGAGTACAATGAGCAGTTCTTC
j_call: TRBJ2-1
clone_size: -
d_call: TRBD1
v_call: TRBV5-1

cdr3_aa: CASSLNLGQTEAFF
cdr3_nt: TGCGCCAGCAGCTTGAATCTGGGACAGACTGAAGCTTTCTTT
j_call: TRBJ1-1
clone_size: -
d_call: TRBD1
v_call: TRBV5-1

cdr3_aa: CASSQALGQGSYEQYF
cdr3_nt: TGCGCCAGCAGCCAGGCCCTGGGACAGGGCTCCTACGAGCAGTACTTC
j_call: TRBJ2-7
clone_size: few
d_call: TRBD1
v_call: TRBV4-1

cdr3_aa: CSVPLRGSGDQPQHF
cdr3_nt: TGCAGCGTTCCTCTTCGAGGGAGCGGAGATCAGCCCCAGCATTTT
j_call: TRBJ1-5
clone_size: -
d_call: -
v_call: TRBV29-1

cdr3_aa: CASRGDIYGYTF
cdr3_nt: TGTGCCAGCAGGGGGGACATCTATGGCTACACCTTC
j_call: TRBJ1-2
clone_size: -
d_call: -
v_call: TRBV2

cdr3_aa: CASRRPGLEEQYF
cdr3_nt: TGCGCCAGCAGGCGTCCCGGGTTGGAGGAGCAGTACTTC
j_call: TRBJ2-7
clone_size: -
d_call: -
v_call: TRBV5-1

cdr3_aa: CASSQTGELFF
cdr3_nt: TGCGCCAGCAGTCAAACCGGGGAGCTGTTTTTT
j_call: TRBJ2-2
clone_size: -
d_call: -
v_call: TRBV5-1

cdr3_aa: CASSEDRATEAFF
cdr3_nt: TGCGCCAGCAGTGAGGACAGGGCCACTGAAGCTTTCTTT
j_call: TRBJ1-1
clone_size: -
d_call: TRBD1
v_call: TRBV10-1

cdr3_aa: CASRKRGEAFF
cdr3_nt: TGTGCCAGCAGGAAACGGGGTGAAGCTTTCTTT
j_call: TRBJ1-1
clone_size: once
d_call: -
v_call: TRBV6-5

cdr3_aa: CASSLAFTGGRTDTQYF
cdr3_nt: TGCGCCAGCAGCTTGGCCTTTACAGGGGGCCGGACAGATACGCAGTATTTT
j_call: TRBJ2-3
clone_size: -
d_call: TRBD1
v_call: TRBV5-1

cdr3_aa: CASSPTSGSPPEQFF
cdr3_nt: TGCGCCAGCAGCCCGACTAGCGGGAGTCCACCTGAGCAGTTCTTC
j_call: TRBJ2-1
clone_size: -
d_call: TRBD2
v_call: TRBV5-1

cdr3_aa: CASSFGGNNSPLHF
cdr3_nt: TGTGCCAGCAGTTTCGGCGGCAATAATTCACCCCTCCACTTT
j_call: TRBJ1-6
clone_size: -
d_call: -
v_call: TRBV27

cdr3_aa: CASGRSGSTYEQYF
cdr3_nt: TGTGCTAGTGGTAGGAGCGGGAGCACCTACGAGCAGTACTTC
j_call: TRBJ2-7
clone_size: -
d_call: TRBD2
v_call: TRBV12-5

cdr3_aa: CASSLGRVAGELFF
cdr3_nt: TGTGCCAGCAGCTTAGGCAGGGTCGCCGGGGAGCTGTTTTTT
j_call: TRBJ2-2
clone_size: -
d_call: -
v_call: TRBV11-3

cdr3_aa: CASSFEVRNTEAFF
cdr3_nt: TGCGCCAGCAGCTTTGAAGTCAGAAACACTGAAGCTTTCTTT
j_call: TRBJ1-1
clone_size: -
d_call: -
v_call: TRBV5-1

cdr3_aa: CASSSSYASGIYNEQFF
cdr3_nt: TGTGCCAGCAGCTCATCCTATGCTAGCGGGATTTACAATGAGCAGTTCTTC
j_call: TRBJ2-1
clone_size: -
d_call: TRBD2
v_call: TRBV7-6

cdr3_aa: CASSQVQGPGGNTIYF
cdr3_nt: TGTGCCAGCAGCCAAGTACAGGGCCCCGGGGGAAACACCATATATTTT
j_call: TRBJ1-3
clone_size: -
d_call: -
v_call: TRBV4-2

cdr3_aa: CASSRLAGVPETQYF
cdr3_nt: TGCGCCAGCAGCCGTTTAGCGGGAGTCCCAGAGACCCAGTACTTC
j_call: TRBJ2-5
clone_size: -
d_call: TRBD2
v_call: TRBV4-1

cdr3_aa: CASRRVTGELFF
cdr3_nt: TGTGCCAGCAGACGGGTCACCGGGGAGCTGTTTTTT
j_call: TRBJ2-2
clone_size: -
d_call: -
v_call: TRBV5-4

cdr3_aa: CASSKIPGGNYGYTF
cdr3_nt: TGTGCCAGCAGCAAAATCCCAGGGGGCAACTATGGCTACACCTTC
j_call: TRBJ1-2
clone_size: -
d_call: TRBD1
v_call: TRBV9

cdr3_aa: CASSLTSGGVQPQHF
cdr3_nt: TGTGCCAGCAGCTTAACCTCAGGGGGTGTCCAGCCCCAGCATTTT
j_call: TRBJ1-5
clone_size: -
d_call: TRBD1
v_call: TRBV3-1/TRBV3-2

cdr3_aa: CASSLSGTSSYNEQFF
cdr3_nt: TGTGCCAGCAGCTTATCGGGAACTAGCAGCTACAATGAGCAGTTCTTC
j_call: TRBJ2-1
clone_size: -
d_call: -
v_call: TRBV7-3

cdr3_aa: CASGTDNQPQHF
cdr3_nt: TGCGCCAGCGGGACAGACAATCAGCCCCAGCATTTT
j_call: TRBJ1-5
clone_size: -
d_call: TRBD1
v_call: TRBV4-1

cdr3_aa: CASSQAQLNYGYTF
cdr3_nt: TGCGCCAGCAGCCAAGCCCAACTGAACTATGGCTACACCTTC
j_call: TRBJ1-2
clone_size: -
d_call: -
v_call: TRBV4-1

cdr3_aa: CASSQPRGRGNTEAFF
cdr3_nt: TGTGCCAGCAGCCAGCCCAGGGGTAGGGGGAACACTGAAGCTTTCTTT
j_call: TRBJ1-1
clone_size: -
d_call: -
v_call: TRBV9

cdr3_aa: CASSGSPSAEQYF
cdr3_nt: TGTGCCAGCAGCGGAAGTCCTAGCGCCGAGCAGTACTTC
j_call: TRBJ2-7
clone_size: -
d_call: -
v_call: TRBV6-5

cdr3_aa: CASSKGPNIRGASNYGYTF
cdr3_nt: TGTGCCAGCAGCAAAGGCCCGAATATCAGGGGGGCCTCAAACTATGGCTACACCTTC
j_call: TRBJ1-2
clone_size: -
d_call: -
v_call: TRBV21-1

cdr3_aa: CASSSQVESSPLHF
cdr3_nt: TGTGCCAGCAGCTCCCAGGTAGAGTCTTCACCCCTCCACTTT
j_call: TRBJ1-6
clone_size: -
d_call: -
v_call: TRBV11-3

cdr3_aa: CASSLGQGVNQPQHF
cdr3_nt: TGTGCCAGCAGCTTGGGACAGGGGGTCAATCAGCCCCAGCATTTT
j_call: TRBJ1-5
clone_size: -
d_call: TRBD1
v_call: TRBV5-5

cdr3_aa: CASSQEEGATNEKLFF
cdr3_nt: TGTGCCAGCAGCCAAGAAGAGGGGGCAACTAATGAAAAACTGTTTTTT
j_call: TRBJ1-4
clone_size: -
d_call: -
v_call: TRBV4-2

cdr3_aa: CASSLGPAGYGYTF
cdr3_nt: TGTGCCAGCAGCTTGGGTCCGGCGGGCTATGGCTACACCTTC
j_call: TRBJ1-2
clone_size: -
d_call: -
v_call: TRBV5-5

cdr3_aa: CASGLGTGGEDTDTQYF
cdr3_nt: TGTGCTAGTGGTTTGGGGACAGGGGGAGAGGACACAGATACGCAGTATTTT
j_call: TRBJ2-3
clone_size: -
d_call: TRBD1
v_call: TRBV12-5

cdr3_aa: CASSYPGKANEQFF
cdr3_nt: TGTGCCAGCAGCTATCCCGGGAAAGCCAATGAGCAGTTCTTC
j_call: TRBJ2-1
clone_size: -
d_call: -
v_call: TRBV5-4

cdr3_aa: CASSRDSLSGANVLTF
cdr3_nt: TGCGCCAGCAGCCGGGACAGCCTCTCTGGGGCCAACGTCCTGACTTTC
j_call: TRBJ2-6
clone_size: -
d_call: TRBD1
v_call: TRBV4-1

cdr3_aa: CAWKDGTGGNQPQHF
cdr3_nt: TGTGCCTGGAAAGATGGGACAGGCGGCAATCAGCCCCAGCATTTT
j_call: TRBJ1-5
clone_size: -
d_call: TRBD1
v_call: TRBV30

cdr3_aa: CASSPQGFLPDTQYF
cdr3_nt: TGTGCCAGCTCACCACAGGGGTTTTTGCCGGATACGCAGTATTTT
j_call: TRBJ2-3
clone_size: -
d_call: -
v_call: TRBV18

cdr3_aa: CASETGEGEKLFF
cdr3_nt: TGTGCCAGCGAGACAGGGGAGGGTGAAAAACTGTTTTTT
j_call: TRBJ1-4
clone_size: -
d_call: TRBD1
v_call: TRBV19

cdr3_aa: CASSQGGTGANVLTF
cdr3_nt: TGTGCCAGCAGCCAAGGGGGAACCGGGGCCAACGTCCTGACTTTC
j_call: TRBJ2-6
clone_size: -
d_call: -
v_call: TRBV7-6

cdr3_aa: CASSLIGVTRAEAFF
cdr3_nt: TGTGCCAGCAGCTTAATTGGAGTTACCAGGGCTGAAGCTTTCTTT
j_call: TRBJ1-1
clone_size: -
d_call: -
v_call: TRBV7-3